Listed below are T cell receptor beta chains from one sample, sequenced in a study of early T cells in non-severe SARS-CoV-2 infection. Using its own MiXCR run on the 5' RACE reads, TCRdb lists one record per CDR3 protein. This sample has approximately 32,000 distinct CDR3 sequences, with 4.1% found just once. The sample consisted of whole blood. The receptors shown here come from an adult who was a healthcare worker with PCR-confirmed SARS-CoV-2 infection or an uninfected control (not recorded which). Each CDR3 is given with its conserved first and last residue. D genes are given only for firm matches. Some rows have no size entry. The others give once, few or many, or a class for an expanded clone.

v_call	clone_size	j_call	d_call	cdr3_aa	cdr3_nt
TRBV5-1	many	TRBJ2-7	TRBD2	CASSSRTSGLSYEQYF	TGCGCCAGCAGCTCTCGGACTAGCGGGTTGTCCTACGAGCAGTACTTC
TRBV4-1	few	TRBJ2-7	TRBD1	CASSQTDRGYEQYF	TGCGCCAGCAGCCAGACGGACAGGGGCTACGAGCAGTACTTC
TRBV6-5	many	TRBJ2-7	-	CASSYSGTDGREQYF	TGTGCCAGCAGTTACTCCGGGACGGACGGTAGGGAGCAGTACTTC
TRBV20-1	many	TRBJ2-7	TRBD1	CSARTGGYEQYF	TGCAGTGCTAGAACAGGGGGCTACGAGCAGTACTTC
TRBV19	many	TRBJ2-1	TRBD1	CASIDRGPYNEQFF	TGTGCCAGTATAGACAGGGGGCCCTACAATGAGCAGTTCTTC
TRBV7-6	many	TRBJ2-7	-	CASSLSMGSYEQYF	TGTGCCAGCAGCCTGTCGATGGGCTCCTACGAGCAGTACTTC
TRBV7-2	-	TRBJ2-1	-	CASSSRGAHYNEQFF	TGTGCCAGCAGCTCTCGGGGGGCCCATTACAATGAGCAGTTCTTC
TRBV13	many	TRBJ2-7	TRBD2	CASSHRVSGGSYEQYF	TGTGCCAGCAGTCATAGGGTTAGCGGGGGTTCCTACGAGCAGTACTTC
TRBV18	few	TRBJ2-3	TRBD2	CASSPSVLADYTYTDTQYF	TGTGCCAGCTCACCTTCGGTACTAGCGGATTACACGTACACAGATACGCAGTATTTT
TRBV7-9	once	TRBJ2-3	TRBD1	CVSSNPGQSTDTQYF	TGTGTCAGCAGCAACCCGGGACAGAGCACAGATACGCAGTATTTT